Below are 18 T cell receptor beta chains sequenced from a single sample in a study of blood T cell repertoires in COVID-19. Method: immunoSEQ multiplex PCR; TCRdb's copy keeps in-frame clones and lacks some. The sample has approximately 350,000 clones, under 95% seen once. The sequenced sample consisted of peripheral blood. These receptor sequences come from a woman aged 18-29 years who had recovered from COVID-19.

The gene calls are TRBV12-3 or TRBV12-4 and TRBJ2-1; possible D gene TRBD2, 5 bases. V was shortened by 5 bases and J by 15 bases, with 20 bases between the two germline ends. The CDR3 is 13 residues long. CDR3 DNA sequence: TGTGCCAGCAGTCTCCCTGGACTCCCTCCTCGGTTCTTC. Translated: CASSLPGLPPRFF.

The chain carries TRBV4-3 and TRBJ2-3; TRBD2 might be the D (5 bases). Trimming removed 1 base at V and 11 bases at J, with 13 bases between. The germline V gene encodes CDR1 LGHNA and CDR2 YSLEER. The CDR3 is 13 residues long. This chain's CDR3 is CASSQVEGGWQYF. The CDR3 bases are TGCGCCAGCAGCCAAGTCGAGGGCGGTTGGCAGTATTTT.

The rearrangement uses TRBV14 and TRBJ2-1; 8 nucleotides line up with TRBD2. The CDR3 consists of 16 residues. Trimming cost V 2 bases and J 9 bases; bases outside gene matches: 12. Per the germline V gene, CDR1 is SGHDN and CDR2 is FVKESK. The CDR3 reads CASSQRQRERRSEQFF. CDR3 DNA sequence: TGTGCCAGCAGCCAACGGCAGCGGGAGCGGAGGAGTGAGCAGTTCTTC.

This chain uses TRBV6-5 with TRBJ2-1; 10 positions match TRBD2. J gave up 8 bases and V 1 base, and 5 bases lay outside the gene matches. The CDR3 runs 15 residues. Germline lookup yields CDR1 MNHEY and CDR2 SVGAGI. The CDR3 region has the DNA TGTGCCAGCAGTTACTTGGGACTAGCGATGGATGAGCAGTTCTTC. This codes for CASSYLGLAMDEQFF.

The chain carries TRBV19 and TRBJ2-1, with TRBD2 matching over 10 bases. This CDR3 is 19 amino acids long. V trimming: 0 bases; J trimming: 0 bases; junction bases outside the gene matches: 8. Per the germline V gene, CDR1 is LNHDA and CDR2 is SQIVND (reference sequence). The chain's CDR3 is CASSIDSSGSGSSYNEQFF. Written as DNA, the CDR3 is TGTGCCAGTAGTATAGATTCTAGCGGGAGTGGGAGCTCCTACAATGAGCAGTTCTTC.

The genes are TRBV7-2 and TRBJ1-1; no clear D. The CDR3 spans 10 residues. Trimming pared 7 bases from V and 2 bases from J, leaving 2 bases between. CDR1 is SGHTA, CDR2 FQGNSA, per germline. The CDR3 here is CASTNTEAFF. The CDR3 bases are TGTGCCAGCACAAACACTGAAGCTTTCTTT.

The rearrangement joins TRBV29-1 to TRBJ2-2, with a weak D call TRBD2 (5 bases). The V gene lost 5 bases and the J gene lost 0 bases, with 13 bases spanning the gap. The CDR3 consists of 15 residues. Looked up from germline, CDR1 is SQVTM and CDR2 is ANQGSEA. The CDR3 here is CSVIISVPNTGELFF. CDR3 nucleotide sequence: TGCAGCGTTATAATTAGCGTCCCGAACACCGGGGAGCTGTTTTTT.

For the CDR3, the DNA is TGTGCCAGTATGACTTCACGTGTACCCTTATACGAGCAGTACGTC. It yields the protein CASMTSRVPLYEQYV. The chain recombines TRBV19 with TRBJ2-7; D is ambiguous. Trimming removed 7 bases at V and 4 bases at J, with 20 bases between. The length of the CDR3 is 15 residues. CDR1 is LNHDA and CDR2 is SQIVND in the germline V gene (reference sequence).

As to this clone: Other DNA sequences within the sample encode an identical CDR3. V gene TRBV7-2 combines with J gene TRBJ1-2; D not certain. The CDR3 extends over 14 amino acids. Germline CDR1 is SGHTA and CDR2 is FQGNSA. V shed 1 base and J shed 2 bases, with 8 bases lying between them. The DNA for the CDR3 is TGTGCCAGCAGCTTAGGCGGGCAGAACTATGGCTACACCTTC. The encoded protein is CASSLGGQNYGYTF.

J is TRBJ2-3 and V is TRBV5-8; D is unresolved. Germline assignment: CDR1 SGHTS and CDR2 YDEGEE. V was shortened by 0 bases and J by 5 bases, with 7 bases between the two germline ends. CDR3 length: 13 amino acids. The CDR3 DNA reads TGTGCCAGCAGCTTGGAGCTTATAGATACGCAGTATTTT. It encodes CASSLELIDTQYF.

The rearrangement links TRBV19 to TRBJ1-6; no clear D gene. Germline lookup yields CDR1 LNHDA and CDR2 SQIVND (reference sequence). This CDR3 contains 18 residues. V shed 4 bases and J shed 8 bases, with 24 bases lying between them. The CDR3 loop reads CASSTAEIQRELHSPLHF. The DNA for the CDR3 is TGTGCCAGTAGTACGGCAGAAATCCAGCGGGAGCTTCATTCACCCCTCCACTTT. The full variable domain, rest sourced from reference TRBV19 and TRBJ1-6, is DGGITQSPKYLFRKEGQNVTLSCEQNLNHDAMYWYRQDPGQGLRLIYYSQIVNDFQKGDIAEGYSVSREKKESFPLTVTSAQKNPTAFYLCASSTAEIQRELHSPLHFGNGTRLTVT.

This clone was observed a few times. The chain links TRBV4-3 to TRBJ2-1; D is possibly TRBD1 (5 bases). The CDR3 totals 17 residues. Germline CDR1 LGHNA, CDR2 YSLEER. The V gene lost 0 bases and the J gene lost 2 bases, with 14 bases spanning the gap. CDR3 nucleotides: TGCGCCAGCAGCCAAGAATCGCAGGGCGAACCCTACAATGAGCAGTTCTTC. Translated: CASSQESQGEPYNEQFF.

The V and J genes are TRBV5-6 and TRBJ1-2; D might be TRBD1 (6 bases). This CDR3 region has 14 residues. With 3 bases removed from V and 8 bases from J, the gap between germline ends came to 17 bases. From germline, CDR1 is SGHDT and CDR2 YYEEEE. The CDR3: CASSSDRTEPGYTF. CDR3 nucleotides: TGTGCCAGCAGCTCAGACCGGACAGAGCCCGGCTACACCTTC.

The chain joins TRBV6-2 or TRBV6-3 to TRBJ1-5; 7 nucleotides align to TRBD1. Germline CDR1 reads MNHEY; CDR2 reads SVGEGT. The CDR3 loop spans 16 amino acids. V gave up 4 bases and J gave up 3 bases; unmatched junction bases: 9. The CDR3 DNA reads TGTGCCAGCAGTTCACCTTACAGGGGTGTCAATCAGCCCCAGCATTTT. It encodes CASSSPYRGVNQPQHF.

The CDR3 spells CASSLASGYTGELFF. The CDR3 nucleotides are TGTGCCAGCAGCTTAGCATCAGGGTACACCGGGGAGCTGTTTTTT. The J gene is TRBJ2-2, the V gene TRBV7-2; weak D call: TRBD1 (5 bases). V was pared by 0 bases and J by 3 bases, with 8 bases between. Germline V lookup: CDR1 SGHTA, CDR2 FQGNSA. CDR3 length equals 15 residues.

J is TRBJ2-1 and V is TRBV20-1, with 8 bases that match TRBD2. J lost 6 bases, V lost 3 bases, and 10 bases had no gene match. Germline lookup yields CDR1 DFQATT and CDR2 SNEGSKA (reference sequence). This CDR3 comprises 15 residues. The CDR3 is CSASKREWSPNEQFF. CDR3 DNA: TGCAGTGCTAGTAAGCGGGAGTGGTCCCCCAATGAGCAGTTCTTC.

The V gene is TRBV9, the J gene TRBJ2-2; no clear D. V lost 0 bases, J lost 5 bases, and 5 bases lay in between. CDR3 length: 13 residues. Looked up from germline, CDR1 is SGDLS and CDR2 is YYNGEE. The CDR3 DNA reads TGTGCCAGCAGCGTAGTGGAGACCGGGGAGCTGTTTTTT. Its protein is CASSVVETGELFF.

The rearrangement uses TRBV4-3 and TRBJ2-3; TRBD2 aligns across 11 bases. The V gene end was trimmed by 0 bases and the J gene end by 5 bases; junction bases not matched to a gene: 7. The CDR3 contains 17 residues. CDR1 is LGHNA and CDR2 is YSLEER in the germline V gene. CDR3 in amino acids: CASSQDIAGGPIDTQYF. The CDR3 DNA reads TGCGCCAGCAGCCAAGACATAGCGGGAGGGCCAATAGATACGCAGTATTTT.